This TCR beta chain was captured in a study of blood T cells in healthy people across ages. The study's findings and limits: A greater number of naive CD4+ cells and higher diversity distinguished long-lived donors from aged donors. Diversity estimates from one million T cells were considered underestimates.

V shed 0 bases and J 3 bases; nucleotides not matched to a gene: 14. This CDR3 is 19 amino acids long. The germline gives CDR1 LGHNA, CDR2 YSLEER. Alongside a J-beta primer mix, a sample-barcoded 5' primer served in a second PCR lasting 7 to 11 cycles. TCRdb itself ran the 5' RACE reads through MiXCR, one entry per CDR3 protein. The table lists 730,000 or so distinct CDR3 sequences, 40% to 50% of them singletons. A few counts support this clonotype. What it binds is unknown. The receptor comes from a man of 80 years or more in good health. The sample taken for sequencing was blood. The genes are TRBV4-3 and TRBJ2-1; 7 bases line up with TRBD1. This CDR3 reads CASSQDLRQGRADYNEQFF. CDR3 coding DNA: TGCGCCAGCAGCCAAGATCTGCGACAGGGCCGGGCCGACTACAATGAGCAGTTCTTC.